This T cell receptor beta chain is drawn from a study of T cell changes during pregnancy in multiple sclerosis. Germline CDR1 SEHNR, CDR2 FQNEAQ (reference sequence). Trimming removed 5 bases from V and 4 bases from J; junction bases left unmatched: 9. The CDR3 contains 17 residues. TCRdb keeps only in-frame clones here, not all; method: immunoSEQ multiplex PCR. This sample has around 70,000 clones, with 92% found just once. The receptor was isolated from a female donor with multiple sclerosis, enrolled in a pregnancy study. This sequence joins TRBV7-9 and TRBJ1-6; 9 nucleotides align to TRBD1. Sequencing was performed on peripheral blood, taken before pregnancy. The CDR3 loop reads CASSGPGQGAYNSPLHF. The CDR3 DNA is TGTGCCAGCAGCGGCCCGGGACAGGGTGCTTATAATTCACCCCTCCACTTT.